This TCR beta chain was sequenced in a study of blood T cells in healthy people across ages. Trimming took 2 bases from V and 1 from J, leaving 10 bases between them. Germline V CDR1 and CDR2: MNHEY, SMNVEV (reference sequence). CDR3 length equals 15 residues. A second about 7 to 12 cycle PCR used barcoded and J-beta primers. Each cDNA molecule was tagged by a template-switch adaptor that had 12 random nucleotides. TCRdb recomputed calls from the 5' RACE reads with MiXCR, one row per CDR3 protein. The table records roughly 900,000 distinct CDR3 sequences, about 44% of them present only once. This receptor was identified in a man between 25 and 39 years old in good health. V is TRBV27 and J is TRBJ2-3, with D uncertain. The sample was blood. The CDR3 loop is CASSLRALRTDTQYF. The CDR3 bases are TGTGCCAGCAGTTTACGGGCACTGCGCACAGATACGCAGTATTTT.